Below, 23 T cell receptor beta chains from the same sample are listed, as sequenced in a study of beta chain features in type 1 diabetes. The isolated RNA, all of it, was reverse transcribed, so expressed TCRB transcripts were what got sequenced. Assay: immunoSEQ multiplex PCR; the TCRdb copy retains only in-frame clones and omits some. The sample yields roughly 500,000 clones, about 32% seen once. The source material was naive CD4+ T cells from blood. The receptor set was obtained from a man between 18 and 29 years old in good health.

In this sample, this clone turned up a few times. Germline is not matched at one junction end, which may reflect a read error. The CDR3 here is CASSFLKGTYEQYF. The CDR3, as DNA: TGTGCTAGCAGCTTTTTGAAGGGGACCTACGAGCAGTACTTC. The chain joins TRBV7-7 to TRBJ2-7; possible D gene TRBD1, 5 bases. Germline CDR1 is SSHAT and CDR2 is FNYEAQ (reference sequence). The length of the CDR3 is 14 residues.

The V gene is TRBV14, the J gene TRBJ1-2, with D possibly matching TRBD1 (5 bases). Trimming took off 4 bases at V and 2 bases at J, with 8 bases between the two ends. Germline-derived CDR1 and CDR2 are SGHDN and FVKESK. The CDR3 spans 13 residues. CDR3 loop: CASSPTVNYGYTF. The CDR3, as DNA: TGTGCCAGCAGCCCGACAGTAAACTATGGCTACACCTTC.

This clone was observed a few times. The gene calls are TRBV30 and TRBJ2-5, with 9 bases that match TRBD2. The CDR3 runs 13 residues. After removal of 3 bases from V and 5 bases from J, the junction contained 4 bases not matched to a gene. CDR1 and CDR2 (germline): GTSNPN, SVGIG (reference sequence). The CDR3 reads CAWRVAGVETQYF. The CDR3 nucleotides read TGTGCCTGGAGGGTAGCGGGAGTCGAGACCCAGTACTTC.

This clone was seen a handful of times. DNA for the CDR3: TGCAGCGTCCAGAGGATCGGGGGTCCCACCGGGGAGCTGTTTTTT. The encoded protein is CSVQRIGGPTGELFF. The V and J genes are TRBV29-1 and TRBJ2-2; D is perhaps TRBD2 (6 bases). V lost 6 bases to trimming and J lost 4 bases, with 18 bases between them. The germline gives CDR1 SQVTM, CDR2 ANQGSEA. This CDR3 has 15 residues.

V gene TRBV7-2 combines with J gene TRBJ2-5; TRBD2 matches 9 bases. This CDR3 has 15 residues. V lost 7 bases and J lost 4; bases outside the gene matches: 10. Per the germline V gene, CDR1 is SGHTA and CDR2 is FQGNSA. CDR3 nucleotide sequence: TGTGCCAGCACCCCTCGCGGGAGGGCCGTAGAGACCCAGTACTTC. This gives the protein CASTPRGRAVETQYF.

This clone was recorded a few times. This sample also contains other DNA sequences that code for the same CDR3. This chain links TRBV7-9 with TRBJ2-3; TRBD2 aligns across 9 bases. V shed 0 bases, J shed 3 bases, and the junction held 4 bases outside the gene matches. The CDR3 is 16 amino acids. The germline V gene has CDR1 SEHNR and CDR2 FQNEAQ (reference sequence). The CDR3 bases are TGTGCCAGCAGCTTAGCACGGCTAGCGGGAACAGATACGCAGTATTTT. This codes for CASSLARLAGTDTQYF. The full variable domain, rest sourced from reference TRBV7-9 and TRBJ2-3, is DTGVSQNPRHKITKRGQNVTFRCDPISEHNRLYWYRQTLGQGPEFLTYFQNEAQLEKSRLLSDRFSAERPKGSFSTLEIQRTEQGDSAMYLCASSLARLAGTDTQYFGPGTRLTVL.

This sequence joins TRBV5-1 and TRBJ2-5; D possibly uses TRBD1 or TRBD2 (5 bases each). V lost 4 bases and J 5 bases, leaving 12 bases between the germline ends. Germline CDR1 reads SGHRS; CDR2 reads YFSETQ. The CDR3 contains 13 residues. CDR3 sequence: CASSRGRRETQYF. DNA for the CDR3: TGCGCCAGCAGCCGGGGACGTCGGGAGACCCAGTACTTC.

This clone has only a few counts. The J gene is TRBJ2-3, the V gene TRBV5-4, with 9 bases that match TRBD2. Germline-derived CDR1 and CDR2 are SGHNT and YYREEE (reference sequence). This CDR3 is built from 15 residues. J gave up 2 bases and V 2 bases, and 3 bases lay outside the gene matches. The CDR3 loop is CASSFPSGITDTQYF. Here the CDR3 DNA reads TGTGCCAGCAGCTTCCCTAGCGGGATCACAGATACGCAGTATTTT.

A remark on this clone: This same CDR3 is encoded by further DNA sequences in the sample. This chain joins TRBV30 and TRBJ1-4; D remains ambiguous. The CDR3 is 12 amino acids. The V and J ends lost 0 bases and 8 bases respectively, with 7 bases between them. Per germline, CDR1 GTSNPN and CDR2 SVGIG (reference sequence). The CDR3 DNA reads TGTGCCTGGAGTGTACGAGGGGAAAAACTGTTTTTT. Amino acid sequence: CAWSVRGEKLFF.

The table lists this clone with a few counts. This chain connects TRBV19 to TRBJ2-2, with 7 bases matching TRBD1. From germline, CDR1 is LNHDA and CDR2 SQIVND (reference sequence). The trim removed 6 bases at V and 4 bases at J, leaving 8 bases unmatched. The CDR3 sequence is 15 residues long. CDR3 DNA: TGTGCCAGTAGGCTACGACAGGGTACCACCGGGGAGCTGTTTTTT. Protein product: CASRLRQGTTGELFF. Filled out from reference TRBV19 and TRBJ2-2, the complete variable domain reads DGGITQSPKYLFRKEGQNVTLSCEQNLNHDAMYWYRQDPGQGLRLIYYSQIVNDFQKGDIAEGYSVSREKKESFPLTVTSAQKNPTAFYLCASRLRQGTTGELFFGEGSRLTVL.

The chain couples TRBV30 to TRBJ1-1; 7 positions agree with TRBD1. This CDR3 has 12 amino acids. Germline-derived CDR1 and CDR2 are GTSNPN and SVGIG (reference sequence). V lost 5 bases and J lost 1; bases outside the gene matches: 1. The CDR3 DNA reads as TGTGCCTGGGGACAGGAGAACACTGAAGCTTTCTTT. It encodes CAWGQENTEAFF.

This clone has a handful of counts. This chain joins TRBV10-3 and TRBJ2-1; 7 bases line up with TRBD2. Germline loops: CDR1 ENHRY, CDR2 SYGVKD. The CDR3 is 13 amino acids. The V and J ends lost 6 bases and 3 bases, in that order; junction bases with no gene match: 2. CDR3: CAIRLANYNEQFF. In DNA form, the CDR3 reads TGTGCCATCAGACTAGCGAACTACAATGAGCAGTTCTTC.

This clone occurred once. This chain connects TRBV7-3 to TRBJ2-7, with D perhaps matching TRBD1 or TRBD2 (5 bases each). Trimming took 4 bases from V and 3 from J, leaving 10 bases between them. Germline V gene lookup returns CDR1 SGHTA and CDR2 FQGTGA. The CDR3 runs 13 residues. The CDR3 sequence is CASSWGTRYEQYF. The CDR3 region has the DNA TGTGCCAGCAGCTGGGGGACCCGCTACGAGCAGTACTTC.

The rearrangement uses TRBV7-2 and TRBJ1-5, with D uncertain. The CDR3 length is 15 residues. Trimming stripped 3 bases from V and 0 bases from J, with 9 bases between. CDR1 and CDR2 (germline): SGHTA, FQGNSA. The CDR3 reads CASSFTHGSNQPQHF. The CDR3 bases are TGTGCCAGCAGCTTCACCCATGGTAGCAATCAGCCCCAGCATTTT.

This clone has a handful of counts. DNA for the CDR3: TGTGCCAGCTCACCACGGTATTCGGGAGAAGGAGAGACCCAGTACTTC. Translated: CASSPRYSGEGETQYF. This chain uses TRBV18 with TRBJ2-5; tentatively, D is TRBD2 (6 bases). From germline, CDR1 is KGHSH and CDR2 LQKENI. The germline V and J ends were trimmed by 1 base and 4 bases, with 16 bases remaining between them. The CDR3 loop spans 16 amino acids.

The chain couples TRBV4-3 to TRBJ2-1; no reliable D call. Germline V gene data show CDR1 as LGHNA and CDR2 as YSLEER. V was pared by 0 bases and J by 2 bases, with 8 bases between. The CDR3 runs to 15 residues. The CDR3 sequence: CASSQDSNTYNEQFF. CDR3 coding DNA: TGCGCCAGCAGCCAAGATTCCAATACCTACAATGAGCAGTTCTTC.

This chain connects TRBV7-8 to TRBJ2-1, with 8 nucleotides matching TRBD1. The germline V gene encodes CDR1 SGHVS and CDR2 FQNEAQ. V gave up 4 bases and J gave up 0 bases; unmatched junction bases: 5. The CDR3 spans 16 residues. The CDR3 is CASSSGQVLSYNEQFF. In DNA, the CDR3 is TGTGCCAGCAGCTCGGGACAGGTACTCTCCTACAATGAGCAGTTCTTC.

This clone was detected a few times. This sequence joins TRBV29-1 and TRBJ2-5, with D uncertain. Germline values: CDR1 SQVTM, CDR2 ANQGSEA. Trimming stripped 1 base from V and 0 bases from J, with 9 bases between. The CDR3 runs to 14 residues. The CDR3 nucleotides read TGCAGCGTTGAAGCGGGTTGGTACCAAGAGACCCAGTACTTC. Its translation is CSVEAGWYQETQYF.

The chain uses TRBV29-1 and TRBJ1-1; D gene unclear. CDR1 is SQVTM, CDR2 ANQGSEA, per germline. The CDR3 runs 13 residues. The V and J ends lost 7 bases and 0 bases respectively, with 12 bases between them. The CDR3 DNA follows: TGCAGCGGACGGGCCACGATGAACACTGAAGCTTTCTTT. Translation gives CSGRATMNTEAFF.

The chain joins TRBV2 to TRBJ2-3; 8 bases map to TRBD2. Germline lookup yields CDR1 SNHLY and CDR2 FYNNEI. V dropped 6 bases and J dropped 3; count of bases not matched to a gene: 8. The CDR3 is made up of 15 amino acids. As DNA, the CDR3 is TGTGCCAGCAGAACCGGGACTAGGATAACAGATACGCAGTATTTT. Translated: CASRTGTRITDTQYF.

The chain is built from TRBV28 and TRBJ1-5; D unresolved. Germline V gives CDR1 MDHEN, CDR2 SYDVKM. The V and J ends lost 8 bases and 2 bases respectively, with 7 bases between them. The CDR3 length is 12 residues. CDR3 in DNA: TGTGCCAGCGTTGGTGGCAATCAGCCCCAGCATTTT. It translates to CASVGGNQPQHF.

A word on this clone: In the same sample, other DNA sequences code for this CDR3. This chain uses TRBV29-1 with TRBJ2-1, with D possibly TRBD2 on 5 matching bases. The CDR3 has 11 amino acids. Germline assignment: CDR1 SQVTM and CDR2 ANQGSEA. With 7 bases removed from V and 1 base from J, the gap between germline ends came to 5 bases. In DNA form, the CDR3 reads TGCAGCGCGGGGTCCTACAATGAGCAGTTCTTC. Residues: CSAGSYNEQFF.

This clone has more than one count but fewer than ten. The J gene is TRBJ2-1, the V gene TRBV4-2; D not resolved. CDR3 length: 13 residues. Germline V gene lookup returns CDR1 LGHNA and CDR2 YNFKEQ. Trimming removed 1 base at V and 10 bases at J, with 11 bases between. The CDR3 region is CASSQAEVREQFF. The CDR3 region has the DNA TGTGCCAGCAGCCAAGCCGAGGTGCGCGAGCAGTTCTTC.